The T cell receptor beta chain described here comes from a study of cytomegalovirus exposure and HLA in healthy donors. The overall study: A preliminary data release comprised roughly 80 million unique TCRs obtained from HLA-typed donors. Findings of the study overall: The study assumed roughly uniform donor sequencing depth for presence/absence analyses. Accurate prediction of most subjects' HLA-A and HLA-B alleles from TCR beta sequences was reported.

Germline CDR1 and CDR2: MNHEY and SVGAGI. V gave up 4 bases and J gave up 0 bases; unmatched junction bases: 5. This CDR3 is built from 15 residues. PCR employed 60 Vbeta and 13 Jbeta primers. The repertoire was sequenced with immunoSEQ multiplex PCR; TCRdb's copy has only in-frame clones and lacks some. The sample has 130,000 to 150,000 clones; over 55% are singletons. Healthy bone marrow donors formed the donor group. About this clone: Its target is unknown.

The chain is built from TRBV6-5 and TRBJ1-1, with TRBD1 identical over 7 bases. Sequenced: PBMCs. This sequence was found in a man between 35 and 55 years old in good health and CMV-seronegative. The CDR3 reads CASSSPTGVNTEAFF. DNA for the CDR3: TGTGCCAGCAGTTCCCCCACAGGGGTGAACACTGAAGCTTTCTTT.